These 19 T cell receptor beta chains came from one sample sequenced in a study of PD-1 blockade in classical Hodgkin lymphoma. Each and every patient relapsed after autologous stem cell transplantation, and patients got differing brentuximab vedotin exposure. Sequencing was performed with immunoSEQ multiplex PCR; in TCRdb, only in-frame clones are kept and a portion is missing. The sample contains about 84,000 clones, around 86% of which appear only once. This specimen was peripheral blood mononuclear cells (PBMCs), taken at baseline. These receptors all come from a human donor with classical Hodgkin lymphoma.

This clone turned up a few times. The chain combines TRBV14 with TRBJ2-3; the match to TRBD2 covers 7 bases. The CDR3 runs to 17 residues. Unmatched junction bases numbered 10, after V lost 4 bases and J lost 0 bases. Germline CDR1 reads SGHDN; CDR2 reads FVKESK. The CDR3 here is CASSPWAGGGSTDTQYF. CDR3 nucleotide sequence: TGTGCCAGCAGCCCCTGGGCTGGCGGGGGTAGCACAGATACGCAGTATTTT.

This rearrangement joins TRBV9 to TRBJ2-1, with D uncertain. Trimming cost V 0 bases and J 5 bases, with 12 bases left between them. CDR3 length: 15 residues. From germline, CDR1 is SGDLS and CDR2 YYNGEE. Here the CDR3 DNA reads TGTGCCAGCAGCGTAGGGGCGGCGCGGCACAATGAGCAGTTCTTC. Amino acid sequence: CASSVGAARHNEQFF.

The chain carries TRBV13 and TRBJ2-1; D is unresolved. The CDR3 runs 12 residues. Germline values: CDR1 PRHDT, CDR2 FYEKMQ (reference sequence). V lost 6 bases and J lost 3, with 6 bases in between. Here the CDR3 DNA reads TGTGCCAGCAGTCTCAGCTACAATGAGCAGTTCTTC. It specifies CASSLSYNEQFF.

The rearrangement links TRBV23-1 to TRBJ2-2; 7 nucleotides match TRBD1. TRBV23-1 is recorded as an ORF, its role being uncertain. Losses at the gene ends were 0 bases for V and 8 bases for J; bases not matched to a gene: 9. The CDR3 runs 16 residues. The CDR3 loop is CASSQSGQGETGELFF. The CDR3 DNA reads as TGCGCCAGCAGTCAATCGGGGCAGGGGGAAACTGGGGAGCTGTTTTTT.

This chain joins TRBV19 and TRBJ2-7, with D unclear. Germline CDR1 is LNHDA and CDR2 is SQIVND (reference sequence). V lost 4 bases to trimming and J lost 2 bases, with 9 bases between them. The CDR3 is 13 amino acids. Here the CDR3 reads CASSTVDPYEQYF. The CDR3 coding sequence is TGTGCCAGTAGTACAGTTGATCCCTACGAGCAGTACTTC.

The chain links TRBV14 to TRBJ2-1; D not certain. The V gene's germline CDR1 is SGHDN and CDR2 FVKESK. V was cut by 3 bases and J by 0 bases, with 24 bases left in between. The CDR3 sequence is 20 residues long. The CDR3: CASSHLLTYIPLSSYNEQFF. The CDR3 region has the DNA TGTGCCAGCAGCCACCTGTTGACTTATATTCCGCTCAGCTCCTACAATGAGCAGTTCTTC. The whole variable domain, remainder taken from reference TRBV14 and TRBJ2-1, is EAGVTQFPSHSVIEKGQTVTLRCDPISGHDNLYWYRRVMGKEIKFLLHFVKESKQDESGMPNNRFLAERTGGTYSTLKVQPAELEDSGVYFCASSHLLTYIPLSSYNEQFFGPGTRLTVL.

The J gene is TRBJ2-7, the V gene TRBV5-1; D is uncertain. The V end was cut by 5 bases, the J end by 5 bases, with 11 bases between. The CDR3 sequence is 12 residues long. The germline gives CDR1 SGHRS, CDR2 YFSETQ. The DNA for the CDR3 is TGCGCCAGCAGTCGGCCGGCGCACGAGCAGTACTTC. It yields the protein CASSRPAHEQYF.

This rearrangement joins TRBV6-4 to TRBJ2-3; D remains unclear. The CDR3 is 16 residues long. Trimming cost V 0 bases and J 0 bases, with 10 bases left between them. CDR1 MRHNA and CDR2 SNTAGT come from the germline V gene. CDR3 amino acids: CASSDSLEMSTDTQYF. CDR3 nucleotides: TGTGCCAGCAGTGACTCGCTGGAGATGAGCACAGATACGCAGTATTTT.

V and J are TRBV10-3 and TRBJ2-1, with 11 bases matching TRBD1. V shed 3 bases, J shed 5 bases, and the junction held 3 bases outside the gene matches. The CDR3 length is 15 residues. Germline CDR1 and CDR2: ENHRY and SYGVKD. CDR3 DNA: TGTGCCATCAGTGATGGGACAGGGGGAAACAATGAGCAGTTCTTC. It is translated as CAISDGTGGNNEQFF.

V gene TRBV5-1 combines with J gene TRBJ2-5; D may be TRBD2 (5 bases). There are 14 residues in the CDR3. The V gene's germline CDR1 is SGHRS and CDR2 YFSETQ. Trimming took 4 bases from V and 3 from J, leaving 13 bases between them. The CDR3 region is CASSTMTGKETQYF. Here the CDR3 DNA reads TGCGCCAGCAGCACAATGACCGGGAAAGAGACCCAGTACTTC.

The chain combines TRBV27 with TRBJ1-3; D not certain. Germline lookup yields CDR1 MNHEY and CDR2 SMNVEV (reference sequence). The V end lost 3 bases, the J end lost 4 bases, and 10 bases lay between the germline ends. CDR3 length: 14 residues. CDR3 residues: CASSFLGPGNTIYF. CDR3 nucleotides: TGTGCCAGCAGTTTTCTGGGCCCGGGAAACACCATATATTTT.

Notes on this clone: The sample contains more than one DNA sequence encoding this CDR3. This chain connects TRBV19 to TRBJ2-3; 7 positions agree with TRBD2. CDR3 size: 14 residues. Germline loops: CDR1 LNHDA, CDR2 SQIVND (reference sequence). The J segment lost 1 base and the V segment lost 5 bases, leaving 3 bases of the junction unmatched. The CDR3: CASSPGLRTDTQYF. CDR3 DNA sequence: TGTGCCAGTAGTCCGGGACTACGCACAGATACGCAGTATTTT.

The chain links TRBV20-1 to TRBJ2-7, with TRBD1 matching over 9 bases. Germline V gene data show CDR1 as DFQATT and CDR2 as SNEGSKA (reference sequence). CDR3 length: 11 residues. The junction had 5 bases not matched to a gene; V was cut back by 5 bases and J by 9 bases. The chain's CDR3 is CSAGDRALQYF. The DNA for the CDR3 is TGCAGTGCTGGGGACAGGGCGCTGCAGTACTTC.

J is TRBJ1-2 and V is TRBV18; tentative D call: TRBD1 (6 bases). V was trimmed by 0 bases and J by 7 bases, leaving 12 bases between them. Germline-derived CDR1 and CDR2 are KGHSH and LQKENI. This CDR3 has 14 residues. The CDR3 region is CASSPPTGAGGYTF. DNA for the CDR3: TGTGCCAGCTCACCACCGACGGGGGCAGGTGGCTACACCTTC.

CDR3 nucleotide sequence: TGTGCCAGCAGTTTACCCAATTCTAACTATGGCTACACCTTC. Translation: CASSLPNSNYGYTF. The chain is built from TRBV28 and TRBJ1-2; D remains ambiguous. Deletions cut 2 bases from V and 0 bases from J, with 7 bases between. The CDR3 covers 14 residues. Germline CDR1 is MDHEN and CDR2 is SYDVKM.

The chain combines TRBV10-2 with TRBJ2-7; 11 bases align to TRBD2. V lost 7 bases and J lost 0; bases outside the gene matches: 14. This CDR3 is built from 18 residues. Germline V lookup: CDR1 WSHSY, CDR2 SAAADI. Written as DNA, the CDR3 is TGCGCCAGCACCGGGGACAGCCTAGCGGGAGGTCTCTCCTACGAGCAGTACTTC. This encodes CASTGDSLAGGLSYEQYF.

The rearrangement joins TRBV18 to TRBJ2-1, with D maybe TRBD1 (6 bases). CDR1 is KGHSH and CDR2 is LQKENI in the germline V gene. Trimming pared 1 base from V and 9 bases from J, leaving 19 bases between. The CDR3 has 16 amino acids. The CDR3 DNA reads TGTGCCAGCTCACCACTCCCCCCGGCCCCCAGGGGTGAGCAGTTCTTC. Its protein product is CASSPLPPAPRGEQFF.

This clone appeared once. V is TRBV7-6 and J is TRBJ2-5; D remains ambiguous. The CDR3 loop spans 13 amino acids. Germline assignment: CDR1 SGHVS and CDR2 FNYEAQ. Between the trimmed V and J ends, which lost 8 bases and 1 base, there was a span of 11 bases. The CDR3 spells CASARWAQETQYF. The CDR3 nucleotides read TGTGCCAGCGCGAGGTGGGCCCAAGAGACCCAGTACTTC. Full variable domain (remainder filled in from reference TRBV7-6 and TRBJ2-5): GAGVSQSPRYKVTKRGQDVALRCDPISGHVSLYWYRQALGQGPEFLTYFNYEAQQDKSGLPNDRFSAERPEGSISTLTIQRTEQRDSAMYRCASARWAQETQYFGPGTRLLVL.

V usage is TRBV9 and J usage is TRBJ2-5, with a weak D call TRBD2 (6 bases). This CDR3 spans 16 amino acids. Germline V lookup: CDR1 SGDLS, CDR2 YYNGEE. V was cut by 2 bases and J by 5 bases, with 19 bases left in between. CDR3 sequence (DNA): TGTGCCAGCAGCGTTGGAGGGAGTGATGCGGGTGAGACCCAGTACTTC. Protein: CASSVGGSDAGETQYF.